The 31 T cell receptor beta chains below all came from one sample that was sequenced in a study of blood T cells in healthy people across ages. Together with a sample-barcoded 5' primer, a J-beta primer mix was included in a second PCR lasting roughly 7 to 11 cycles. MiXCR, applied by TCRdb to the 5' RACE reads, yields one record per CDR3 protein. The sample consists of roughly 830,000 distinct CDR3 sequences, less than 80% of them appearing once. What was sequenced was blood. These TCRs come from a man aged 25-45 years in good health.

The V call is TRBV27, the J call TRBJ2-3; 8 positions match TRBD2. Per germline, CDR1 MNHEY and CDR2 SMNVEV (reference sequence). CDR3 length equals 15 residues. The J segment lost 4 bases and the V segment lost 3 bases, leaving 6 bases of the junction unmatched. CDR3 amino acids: CASSFYSGVADTQYF. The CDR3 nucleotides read TGTGCCAGCAGTTTCTATAGCGGGGTCGCAGATACGCAGTATTTT.

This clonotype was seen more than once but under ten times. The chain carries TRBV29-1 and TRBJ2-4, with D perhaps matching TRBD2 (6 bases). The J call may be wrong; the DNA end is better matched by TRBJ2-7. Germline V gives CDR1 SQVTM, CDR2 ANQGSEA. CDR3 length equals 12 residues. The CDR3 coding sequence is TGCAGCGTTGGGGAGGCACGCCCCGAGCAGTACTTC. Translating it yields CSVGEARPEQYF.

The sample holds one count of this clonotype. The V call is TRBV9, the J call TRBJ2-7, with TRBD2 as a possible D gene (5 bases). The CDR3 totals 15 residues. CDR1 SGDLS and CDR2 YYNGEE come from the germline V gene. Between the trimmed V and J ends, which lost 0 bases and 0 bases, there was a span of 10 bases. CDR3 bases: TGTGCCAGCAGCGTAGGGGAGTACCGCTCCTACGAGCAGTACTTC. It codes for CASSVGEYRSYEQYF.

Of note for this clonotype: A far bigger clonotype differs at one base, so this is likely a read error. The CDR3 DNA follows: TGTGCCAGCAGCGTAGGGACAGACAATAAGCCCCAGCATTTT. It codes for CASSVGTDNKPQHF. V is TRBV9 and J is TRBJ1-5; D perhaps matches TRBD1 (6 bases). The germline V gene has CDR1 SGDLS and CDR2 YYNGEE. The CDR3 is 14 amino acids.

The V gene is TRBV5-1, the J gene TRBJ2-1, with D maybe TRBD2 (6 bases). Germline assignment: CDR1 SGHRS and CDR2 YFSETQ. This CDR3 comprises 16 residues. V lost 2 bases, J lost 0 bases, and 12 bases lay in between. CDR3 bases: TGCGCCAGCAGCTTATGGGGGACTGACTCCTACAATGAGCAGTTCTTC. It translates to CASSLWGTDSYNEQFF.

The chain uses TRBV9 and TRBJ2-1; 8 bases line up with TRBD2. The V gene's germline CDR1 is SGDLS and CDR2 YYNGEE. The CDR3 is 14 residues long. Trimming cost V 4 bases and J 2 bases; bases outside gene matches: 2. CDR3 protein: CASSHGGAYNEQFF. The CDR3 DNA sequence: TGTGCCAGCAGCCACGGGGGGGCCTACAATGAGCAGTTCTTC.

DNA for the CDR3: TGTGCCAGCAGTTTAGGGGGGGCGAGCGAGCAGTACTTC. Protein product: CASSLGGASEQYF. V gene TRBV28 combines with J gene TRBJ2-7, with D possibly matching TRBD2 (7 bases). This CDR3 spans 13 amino acids. The germline V and J ends were trimmed by 2 bases and 6 bases, with 11 bases remaining between them. CDR1 is MDHEN and CDR2 is SYDVKM in the germline V gene. The full variable domain, in which reference TRBV28 and TRBJ2-7 provide the parts outside the CDR3, is DVKVTQSSRYLVKRTGEKVFLECVQDMDHENMFWYRQDPGLGLRLIYFSYDVKMKEKGDIPEGYSVSREKKERFSLILESASTNQTSMYLCASSLGGASEQYFGPGTRLTVT.

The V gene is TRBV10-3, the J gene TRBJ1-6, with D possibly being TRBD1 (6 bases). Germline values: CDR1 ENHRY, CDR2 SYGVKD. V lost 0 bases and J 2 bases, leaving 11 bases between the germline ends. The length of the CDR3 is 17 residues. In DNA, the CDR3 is TGTGCCATCAGTGAGTCTATAGGGGACACCTATAATTCACCCCTCCACTTT. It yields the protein CAISESIGDTYNSPLHF.

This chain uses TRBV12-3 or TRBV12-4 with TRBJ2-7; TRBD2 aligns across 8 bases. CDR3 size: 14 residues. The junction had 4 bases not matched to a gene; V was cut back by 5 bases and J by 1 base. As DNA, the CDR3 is TGTGCCAGCAGTCCGCGGGGGGTTTCCTACGAGCAGTACTTC. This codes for CASSPRGVSYEQYF.

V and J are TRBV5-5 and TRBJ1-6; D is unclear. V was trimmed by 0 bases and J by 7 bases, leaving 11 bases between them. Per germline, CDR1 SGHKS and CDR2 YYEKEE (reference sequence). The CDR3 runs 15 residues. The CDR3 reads CASSLAGDFNSPLHF. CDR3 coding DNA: TGTGCCAGCAGCTTGGCAGGCGACTTCAATTCACCCCTCCACTTT.

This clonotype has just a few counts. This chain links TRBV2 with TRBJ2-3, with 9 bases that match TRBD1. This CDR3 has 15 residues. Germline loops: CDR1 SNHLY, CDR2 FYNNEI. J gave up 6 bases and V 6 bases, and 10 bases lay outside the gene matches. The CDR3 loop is CASRLDRGSVDTQYF. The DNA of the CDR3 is TGTGCCAGCAGGTTGGACAGGGGATCCGTGGATACGCAGTATTTT.

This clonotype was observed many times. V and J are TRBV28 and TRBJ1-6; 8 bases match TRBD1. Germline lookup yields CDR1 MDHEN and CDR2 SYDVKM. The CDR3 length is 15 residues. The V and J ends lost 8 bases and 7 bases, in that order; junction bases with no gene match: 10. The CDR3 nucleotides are TGTGCCAGCCTCTACAGGGGGAGTAGGAATTCACCCCTCCACTTT. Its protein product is CASLYRGSRNSPLHF.

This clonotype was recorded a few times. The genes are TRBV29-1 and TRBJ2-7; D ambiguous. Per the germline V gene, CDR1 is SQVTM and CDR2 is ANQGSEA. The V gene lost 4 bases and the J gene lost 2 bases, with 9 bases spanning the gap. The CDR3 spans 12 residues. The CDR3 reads CSVGPGPYEQYF. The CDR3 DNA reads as TGCAGCGTTGGGCCAGGTCCCTACGAGCAGTACTTC.

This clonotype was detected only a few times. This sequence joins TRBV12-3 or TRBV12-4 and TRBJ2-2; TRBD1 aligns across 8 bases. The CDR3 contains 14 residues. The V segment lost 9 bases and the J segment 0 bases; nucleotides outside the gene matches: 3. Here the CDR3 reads CASAGGANTGELFF. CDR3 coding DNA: TGTGCCAGTGCAGGGGGCGCGAACACCGGGGAGCTGTTTTTT.

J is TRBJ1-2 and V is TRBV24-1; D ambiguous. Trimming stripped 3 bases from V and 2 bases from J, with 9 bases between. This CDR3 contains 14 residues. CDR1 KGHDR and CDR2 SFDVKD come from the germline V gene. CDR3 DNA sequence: TGTGCCACCAGTGATGACGGGCCGAACTATGGCTACACCTTC. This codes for CATSDDGPNYGYTF.

The CDR3 spells CASSSPSAPNTGELFF. Here the CDR3 DNA reads TGTGCCAGCAGTTCTCCCTCCGCCCCAAACACCGGGGAGCTGTTTTTT. The chain uses TRBV28 and TRBJ2-2; D call uncertain. CDR1 and CDR2 from the germline V gene are MDHEN and SYDVKM. The CDR3 contains 16 residues. Deletions cut 4 bases from V and 2 bases from J, with 14 bases between.

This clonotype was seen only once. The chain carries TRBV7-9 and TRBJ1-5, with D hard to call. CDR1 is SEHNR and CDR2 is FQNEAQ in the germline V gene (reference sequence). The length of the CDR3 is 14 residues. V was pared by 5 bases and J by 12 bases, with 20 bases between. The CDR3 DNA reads TGTGCCAGCAGCCCGATAGCTTCCAACGGGCACCAGCATTTT. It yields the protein CASSPIASNGHQHF.

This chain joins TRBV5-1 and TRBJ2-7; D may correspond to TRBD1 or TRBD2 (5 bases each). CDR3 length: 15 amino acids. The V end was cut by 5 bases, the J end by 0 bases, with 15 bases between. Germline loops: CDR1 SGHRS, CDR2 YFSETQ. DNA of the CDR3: TGCGCCAGCAGGGACCCGACAGACTACTCCTACGAGCAGTACTTC. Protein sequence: CASRDPTDYSYEQYF.

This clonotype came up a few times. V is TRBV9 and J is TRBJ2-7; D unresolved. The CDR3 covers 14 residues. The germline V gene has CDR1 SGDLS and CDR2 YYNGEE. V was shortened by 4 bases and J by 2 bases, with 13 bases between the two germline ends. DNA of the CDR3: TGTGCCAGCAGCCCCCCCTCTAGGCCCTACGAGCAGTACTTC. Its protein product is CASSPPSRPYEQYF.

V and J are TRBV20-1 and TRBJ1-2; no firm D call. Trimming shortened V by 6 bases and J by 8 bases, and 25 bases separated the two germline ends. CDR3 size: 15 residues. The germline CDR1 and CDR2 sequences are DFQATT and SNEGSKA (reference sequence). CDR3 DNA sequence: TGCAGTGCAAACCCGGGCTATATTGCCCCGAAAGGCTACACCTTC. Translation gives CSANPGYIAPKGYTF.

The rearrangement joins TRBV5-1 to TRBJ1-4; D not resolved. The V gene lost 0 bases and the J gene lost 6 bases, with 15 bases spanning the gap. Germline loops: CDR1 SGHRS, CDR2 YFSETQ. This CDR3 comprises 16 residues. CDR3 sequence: CASSLDSGDGDEKLFF. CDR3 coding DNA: TGCGCCAGCAGCTTGGATTCTGGGGATGGGGATGAAAAACTGTTTTTT.

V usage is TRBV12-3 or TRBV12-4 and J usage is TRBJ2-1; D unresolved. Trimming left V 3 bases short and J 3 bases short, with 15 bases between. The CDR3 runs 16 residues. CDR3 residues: CASSLVTVHLYNEQFF. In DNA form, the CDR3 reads TGTGCCAGCAGTTTGGTTACAGTACATCTCTACAATGAGCAGTTCTTC.

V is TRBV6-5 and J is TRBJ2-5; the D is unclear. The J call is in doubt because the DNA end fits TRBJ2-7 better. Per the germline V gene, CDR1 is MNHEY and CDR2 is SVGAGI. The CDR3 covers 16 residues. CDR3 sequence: CASSYSVVAAWYEQYF. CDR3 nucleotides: TGTGCCAGCAGTTACTCGGTGGTAGCCGCCTGGTACGAGCAGTACTTC.

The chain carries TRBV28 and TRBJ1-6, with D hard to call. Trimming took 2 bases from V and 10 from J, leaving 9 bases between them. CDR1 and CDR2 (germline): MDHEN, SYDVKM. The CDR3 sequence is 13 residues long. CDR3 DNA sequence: TGTGCCAGCAGTTTAAAAAGTGTGTCACCCCTCCACTTT. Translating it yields CASSLKSVSPLHF.

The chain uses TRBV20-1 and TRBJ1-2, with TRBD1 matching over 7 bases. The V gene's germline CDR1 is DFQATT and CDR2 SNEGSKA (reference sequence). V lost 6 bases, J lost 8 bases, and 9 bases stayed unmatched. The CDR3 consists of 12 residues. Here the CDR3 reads CSAQDRDQGYTF. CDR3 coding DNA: TGCAGTGCCCAAGACAGGGATCAGGGCTACACCTTC.

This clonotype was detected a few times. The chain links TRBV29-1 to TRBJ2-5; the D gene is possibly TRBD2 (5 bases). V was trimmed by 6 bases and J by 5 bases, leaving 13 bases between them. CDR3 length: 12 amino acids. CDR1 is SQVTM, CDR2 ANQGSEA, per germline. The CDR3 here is CSVGSGRETQYF. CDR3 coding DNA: TGCAGCGTGGGGAGCGGACGGGAGACCCAGTACTTC.

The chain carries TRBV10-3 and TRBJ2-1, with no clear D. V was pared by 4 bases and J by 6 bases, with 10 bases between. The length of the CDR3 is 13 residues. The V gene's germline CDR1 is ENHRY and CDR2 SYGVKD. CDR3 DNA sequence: TGTGCCATCAGTGTGAAGGGCCTCAATGAGCAGTTCTTC. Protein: CAISVKGLNEQFF.

CDR3 protein: CASSQKAGARTRSYEQYF. The CDR3 nucleotides read TGTGCCAGCAGTCAAAAGGCGGGCGCAAGGACCCGCTCCTACGAGCAGTACTTC. The chain recombines TRBV27 with TRBJ2-7; tentatively, D is TRBD2 (5 bases). The CDR3 loop spans 18 amino acids. Between the trimmed V and J ends, which lost 5 bases and 0 bases, there was a span of 23 bases. In germline, CDR1 is MNHEY, CDR2 SMNVEV (reference sequence).

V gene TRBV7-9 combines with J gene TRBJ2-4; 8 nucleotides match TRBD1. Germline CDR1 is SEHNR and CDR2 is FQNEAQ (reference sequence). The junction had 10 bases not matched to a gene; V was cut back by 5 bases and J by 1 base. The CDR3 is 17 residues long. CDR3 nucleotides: TGTGCCAGCAGCCCGGAGACAGGGGACTCGGCCAAAAACATTCAGTACTTC. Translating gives CASSPETGDSAKNIQYF. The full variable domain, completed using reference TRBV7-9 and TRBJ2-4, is DTGVSQNPRHKITKRGQNVTFRCDPISEHNRLYWYRQTLGQGPEFLTYFQNEAQLEKSRLLSDRFSAERPKGSFSTLEIQRTEQGDSAMYLCASSPETGDSAKNIQYFGAGTRLSVL.

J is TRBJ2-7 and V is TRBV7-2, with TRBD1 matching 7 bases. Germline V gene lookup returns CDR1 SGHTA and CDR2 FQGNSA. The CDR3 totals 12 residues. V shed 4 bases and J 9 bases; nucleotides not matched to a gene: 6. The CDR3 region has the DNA TGTGCCAGCAGCTCTTGGCAGGGGGTGCAGTACTTC. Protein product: CASSSWQGVQYF.

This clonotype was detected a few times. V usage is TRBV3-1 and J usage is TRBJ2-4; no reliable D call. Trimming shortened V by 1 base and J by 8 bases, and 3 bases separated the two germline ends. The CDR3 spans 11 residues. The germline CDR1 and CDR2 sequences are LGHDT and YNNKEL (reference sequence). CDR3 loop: CASSQGHIQYF. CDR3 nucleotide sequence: TGTGCCAGCAGCCAAGGACACATTCAGTACTTC.